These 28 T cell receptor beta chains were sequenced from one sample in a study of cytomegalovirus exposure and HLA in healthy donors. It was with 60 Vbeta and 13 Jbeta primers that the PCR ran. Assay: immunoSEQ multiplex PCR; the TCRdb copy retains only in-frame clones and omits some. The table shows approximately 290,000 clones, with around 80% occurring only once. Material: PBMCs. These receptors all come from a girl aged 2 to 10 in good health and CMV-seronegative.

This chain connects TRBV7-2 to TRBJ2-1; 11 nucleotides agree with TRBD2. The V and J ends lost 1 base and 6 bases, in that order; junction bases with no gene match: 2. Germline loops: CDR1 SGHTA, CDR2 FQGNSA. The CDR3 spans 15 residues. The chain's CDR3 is CASSLVLAGGNEQFF. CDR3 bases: TGTGCCAGCAGCTTAGTTCTAGCGGGGGGCAATGAGCAGTTCTTC.

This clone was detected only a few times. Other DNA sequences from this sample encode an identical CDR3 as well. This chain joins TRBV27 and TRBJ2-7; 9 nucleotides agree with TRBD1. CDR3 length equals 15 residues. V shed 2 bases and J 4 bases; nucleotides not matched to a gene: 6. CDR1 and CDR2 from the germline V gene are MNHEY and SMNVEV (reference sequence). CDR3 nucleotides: TGTGCCAGCAGTTTAAGCGGGACAGGGTGGTACGAGCAGTACTTC. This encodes CASSLSGTGWYEQYF.

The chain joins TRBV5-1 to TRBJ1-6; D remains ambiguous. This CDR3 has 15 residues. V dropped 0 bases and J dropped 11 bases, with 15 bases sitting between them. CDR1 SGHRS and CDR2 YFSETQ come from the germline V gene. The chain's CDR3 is CASSLVVSTGTPLHF. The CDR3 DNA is TGCGCCAGCAGCTTGGTTGTCTCTACCGGGACACCCCTCCACTTT.

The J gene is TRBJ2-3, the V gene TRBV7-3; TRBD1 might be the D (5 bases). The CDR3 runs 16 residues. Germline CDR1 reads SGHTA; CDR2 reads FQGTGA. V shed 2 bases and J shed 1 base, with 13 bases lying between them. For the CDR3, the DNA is TGTGCCAGCAGCTTATTGGCAGGGCGCGGCACAGATACGCAGTATTTT. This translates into CASSLLAGRGTDTQYF. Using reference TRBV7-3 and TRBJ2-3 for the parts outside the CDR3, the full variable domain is GAGVSQTPSNKVTEKGKYVELRCDPISGHTALYWYRQSLGQGPEFLIYFQGTGAADDSGLPNDRFFAVRPEGSVSTLKIQRTERGDSAVYLCASSLLAGRGTDTQYFGPGTRLTVL.

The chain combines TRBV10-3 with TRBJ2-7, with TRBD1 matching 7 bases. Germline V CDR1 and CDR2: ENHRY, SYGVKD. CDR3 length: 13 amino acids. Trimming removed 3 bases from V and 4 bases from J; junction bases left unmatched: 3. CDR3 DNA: TGTGCCATCAGTGAAAGACAGGGTTACGAGCAGTACTTC. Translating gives CAISERQGYEQYF.

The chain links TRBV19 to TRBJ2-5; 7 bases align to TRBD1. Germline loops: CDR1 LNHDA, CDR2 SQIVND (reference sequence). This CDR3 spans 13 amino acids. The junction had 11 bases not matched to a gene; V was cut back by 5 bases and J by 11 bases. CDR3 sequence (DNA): TGTGCCAGTAGTCTCGGGACAGCCGATGAGCAGTACTTC. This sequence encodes CASSLGTADEQYF.

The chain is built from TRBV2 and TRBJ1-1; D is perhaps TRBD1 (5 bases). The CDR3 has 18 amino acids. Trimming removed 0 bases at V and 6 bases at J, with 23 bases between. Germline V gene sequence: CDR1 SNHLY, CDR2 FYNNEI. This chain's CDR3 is CASSEALLWGGSLAEAFF. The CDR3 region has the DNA TGTGCCAGCAGTGAAGCGCTTCTATGGGGCGGATCTCTGGCTGAAGCTTTCTTT.

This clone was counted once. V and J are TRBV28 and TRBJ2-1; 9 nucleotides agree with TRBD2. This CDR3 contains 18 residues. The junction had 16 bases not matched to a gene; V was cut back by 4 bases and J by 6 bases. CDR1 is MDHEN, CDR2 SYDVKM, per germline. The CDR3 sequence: CASSSYRGWDSGGNEQFF. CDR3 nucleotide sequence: TGTGCCAGCAGTTCCTACCGGGGATGGGATAGCGGGGGCAATGAGCAGTTCTTC.

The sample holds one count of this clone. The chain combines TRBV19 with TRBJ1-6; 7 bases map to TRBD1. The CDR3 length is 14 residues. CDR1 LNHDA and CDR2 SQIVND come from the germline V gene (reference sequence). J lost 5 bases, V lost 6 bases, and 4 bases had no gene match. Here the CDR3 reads CASRPGQNNSPLHF. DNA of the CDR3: TGTGCCAGTAGACCGGGACAGAATAATTCACCCCTCCACTTT. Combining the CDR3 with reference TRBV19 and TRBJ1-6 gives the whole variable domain DGGITQSPKYLFRKEGQNVTLSCEQNLNHDAMYWYRQDPGQGLRLIYYSQIVNDFQKGDIAEGYSVSREKKESFPLTVTSAQKNPTAFYLCASRPGQNNSPLHFGNGTRLTVT.

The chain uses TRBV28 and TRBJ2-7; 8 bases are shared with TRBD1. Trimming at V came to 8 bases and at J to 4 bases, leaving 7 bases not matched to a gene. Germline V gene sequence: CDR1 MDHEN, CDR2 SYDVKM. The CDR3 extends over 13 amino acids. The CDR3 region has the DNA TGTGCCAGCCACGCGACAGGGGAATACGAGCAGTACTTC. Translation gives CASHATGEYEQYF.

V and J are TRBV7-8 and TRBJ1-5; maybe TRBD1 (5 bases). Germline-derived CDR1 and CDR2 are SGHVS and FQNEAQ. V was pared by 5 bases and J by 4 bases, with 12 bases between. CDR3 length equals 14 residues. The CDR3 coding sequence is TGTGCCAGCAGCATTGTGGGACTTAATCAGCCCCAGCATTTT. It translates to CASSIVGLNQPQHF.

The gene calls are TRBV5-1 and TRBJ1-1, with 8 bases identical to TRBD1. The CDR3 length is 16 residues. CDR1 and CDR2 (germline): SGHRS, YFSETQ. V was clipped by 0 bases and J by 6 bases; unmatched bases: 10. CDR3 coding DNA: TGCGCCAGCAGCTTGGTGGGGGACAGGACCCGACCTGAAGCTTTCTTT. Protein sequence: CASSLVGDRTRPEAFF.

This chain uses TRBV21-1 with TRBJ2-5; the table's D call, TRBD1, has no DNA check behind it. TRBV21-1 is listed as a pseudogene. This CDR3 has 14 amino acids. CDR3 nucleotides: TGTGCCGGAGAAAGCGCGCAGGGTGGCGAGACCCAGTACTTC. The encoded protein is CAGESAQGGETQYF.

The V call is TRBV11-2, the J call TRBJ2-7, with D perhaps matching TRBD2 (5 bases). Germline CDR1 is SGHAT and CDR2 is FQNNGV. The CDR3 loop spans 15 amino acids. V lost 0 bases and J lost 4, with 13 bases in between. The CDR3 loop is CASSLERGWLYEQYF. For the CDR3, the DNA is TGTGCCAGCAGCTTAGAACGGGGTTGGTTATACGAGCAGTACTTC.

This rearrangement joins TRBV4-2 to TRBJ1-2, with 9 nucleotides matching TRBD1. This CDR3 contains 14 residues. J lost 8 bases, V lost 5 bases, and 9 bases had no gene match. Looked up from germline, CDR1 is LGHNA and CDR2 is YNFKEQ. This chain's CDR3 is CASSAPQGAGGYTF. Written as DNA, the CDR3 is TGTGCCAGCAGCGCCCCACAGGGGGCCGGCGGCTACACCTTC.

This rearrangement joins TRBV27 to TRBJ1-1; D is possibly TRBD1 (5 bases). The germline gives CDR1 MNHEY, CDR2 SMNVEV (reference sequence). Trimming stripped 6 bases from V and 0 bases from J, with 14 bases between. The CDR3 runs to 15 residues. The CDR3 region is CASSSWGGLNTEAFF. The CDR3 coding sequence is TGTGCCAGCAGCTCTTGGGGGGGACTGAACACTGAAGCTTTCTTT.

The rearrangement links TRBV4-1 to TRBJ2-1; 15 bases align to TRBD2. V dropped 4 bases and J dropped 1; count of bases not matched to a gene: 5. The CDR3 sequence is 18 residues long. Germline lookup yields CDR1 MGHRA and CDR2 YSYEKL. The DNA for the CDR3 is TGCGCCAGCAGCCGGACTAGCGGGGGGGCCGAATCCTACAATGAGCAGTTCTTC. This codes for CASSRTSGGAESYNEQFF.

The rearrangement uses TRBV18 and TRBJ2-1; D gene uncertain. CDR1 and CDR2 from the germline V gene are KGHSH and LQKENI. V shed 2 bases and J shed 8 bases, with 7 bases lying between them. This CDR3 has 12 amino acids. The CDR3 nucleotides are TGTGCCAGCTCACCAATTAGTGATGAGCAGTTCTTC. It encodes CASSPISDEQFF.

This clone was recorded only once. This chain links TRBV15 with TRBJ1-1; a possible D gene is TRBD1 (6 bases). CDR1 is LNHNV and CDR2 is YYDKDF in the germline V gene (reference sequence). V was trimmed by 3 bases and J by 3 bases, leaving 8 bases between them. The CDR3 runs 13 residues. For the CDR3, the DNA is TGTGCCACCAGCAGGACAGGATACACTGAAGCTTTCTTT. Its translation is CATSRTGYTEAFF. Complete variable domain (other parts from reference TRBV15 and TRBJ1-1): DAMVIQNPRYQVTQFGKPVTLSCSQTLNHNVMYWYQQKSSQAPKLLFHYYDKDFNNEADTPDNFQSRRPNTSFCFLDIRSPGLGDTAMYLCATSRTGYTEAFFGQGTRLTVV.

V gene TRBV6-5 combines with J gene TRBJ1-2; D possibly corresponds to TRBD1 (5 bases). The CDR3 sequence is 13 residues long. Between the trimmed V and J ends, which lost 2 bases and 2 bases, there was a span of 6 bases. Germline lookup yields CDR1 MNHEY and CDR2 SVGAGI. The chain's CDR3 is CASSYGANYGYTF. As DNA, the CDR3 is TGTGCCAGCAGTTACGGGGCGAACTATGGCTACACCTTC.

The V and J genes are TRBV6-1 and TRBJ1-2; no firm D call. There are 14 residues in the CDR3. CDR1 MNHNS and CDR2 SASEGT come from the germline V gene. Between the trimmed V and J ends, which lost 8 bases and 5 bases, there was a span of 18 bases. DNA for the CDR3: TGTGCCAGCGAGAAGCAAGTCTTTTATTATGGCTACACCTTC. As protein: CASEKQVFYYGYTF.

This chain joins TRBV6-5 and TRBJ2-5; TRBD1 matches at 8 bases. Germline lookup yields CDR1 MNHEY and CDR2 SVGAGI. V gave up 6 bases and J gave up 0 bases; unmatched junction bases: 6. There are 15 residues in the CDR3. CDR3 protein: CASRRQGIHQETQYF. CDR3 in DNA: TGTGCCAGCAGGAGACAGGGGATACACCAAGAGACCCAGTACTTC.

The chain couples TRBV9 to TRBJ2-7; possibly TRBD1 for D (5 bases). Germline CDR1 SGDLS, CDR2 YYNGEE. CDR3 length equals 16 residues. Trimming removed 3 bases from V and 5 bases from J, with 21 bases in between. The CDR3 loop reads CASSGEGALLTDEQYF. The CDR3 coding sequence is TGTGCCAGCAGCGGAGAAGGGGCCCTTTTAACTGACGAGCAGTACTTC.

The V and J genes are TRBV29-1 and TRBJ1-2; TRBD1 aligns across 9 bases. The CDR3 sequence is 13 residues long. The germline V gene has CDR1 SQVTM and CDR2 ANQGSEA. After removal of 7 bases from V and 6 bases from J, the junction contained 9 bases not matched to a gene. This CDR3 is CSAVRDRAHGYTF. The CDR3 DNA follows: TGCAGCGCTGTAAGGGACAGGGCTCATGGCTACACCTTC. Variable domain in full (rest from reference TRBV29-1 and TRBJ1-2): SAVISQKPSRDICQRGTSLTIQCQVDSQVTMMFWYRQQPGQSLTLIATANQGSEATYESGFVIDKFPISRPNLTFSTLTVSNMSPEDSSIYLCSAVRDRAHGYTFGSGTRLTVV.

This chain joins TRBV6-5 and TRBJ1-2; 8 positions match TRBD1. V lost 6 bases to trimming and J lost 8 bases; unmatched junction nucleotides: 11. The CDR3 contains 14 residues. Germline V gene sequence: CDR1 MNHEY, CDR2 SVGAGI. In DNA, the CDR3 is TGTGCCAGCAGGAGAGGACAGGGTCTGGACGGCTACACCTTC. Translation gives CASRRGQGLDGYTF.

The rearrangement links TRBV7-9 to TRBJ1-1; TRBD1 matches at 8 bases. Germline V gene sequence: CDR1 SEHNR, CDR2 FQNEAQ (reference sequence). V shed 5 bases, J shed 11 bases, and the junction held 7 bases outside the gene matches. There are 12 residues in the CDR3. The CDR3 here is CASSPDREQAFF. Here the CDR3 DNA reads TGTGCCAGCAGCCCGGACAGGGAACAGGCTTTCTTT.

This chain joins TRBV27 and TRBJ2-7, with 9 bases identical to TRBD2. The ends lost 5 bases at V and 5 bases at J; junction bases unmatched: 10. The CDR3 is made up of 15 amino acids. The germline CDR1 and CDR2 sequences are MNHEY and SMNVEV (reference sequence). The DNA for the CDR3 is TGTGCCAGCAGTCGTTCGGGTAGCGGGAGTAACGAGCAGTACTTC. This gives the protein CASSRSGSGSNEQYF.

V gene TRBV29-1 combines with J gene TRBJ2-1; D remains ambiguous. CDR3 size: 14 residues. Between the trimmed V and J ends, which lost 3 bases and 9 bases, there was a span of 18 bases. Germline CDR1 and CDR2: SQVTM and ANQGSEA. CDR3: CSVDLQERPIEQFF. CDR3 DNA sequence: TGCAGCGTTGATCTTCAGGAACGGCCTATTGAGCAGTTCTTC.